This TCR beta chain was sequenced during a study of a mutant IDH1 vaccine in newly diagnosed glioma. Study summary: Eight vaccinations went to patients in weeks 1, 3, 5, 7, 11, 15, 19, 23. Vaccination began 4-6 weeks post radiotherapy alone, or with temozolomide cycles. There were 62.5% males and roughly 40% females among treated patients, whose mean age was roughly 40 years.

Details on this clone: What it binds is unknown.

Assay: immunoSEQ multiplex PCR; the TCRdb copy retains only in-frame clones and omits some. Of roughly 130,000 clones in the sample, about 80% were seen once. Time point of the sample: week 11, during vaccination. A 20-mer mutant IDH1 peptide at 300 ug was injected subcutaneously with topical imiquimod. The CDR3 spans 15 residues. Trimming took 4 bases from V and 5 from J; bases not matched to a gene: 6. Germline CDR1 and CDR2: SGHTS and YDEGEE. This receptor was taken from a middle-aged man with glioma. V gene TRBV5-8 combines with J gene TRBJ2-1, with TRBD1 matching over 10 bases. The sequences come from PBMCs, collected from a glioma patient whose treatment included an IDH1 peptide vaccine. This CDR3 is CASSPDRGPNNEQFF. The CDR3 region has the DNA TGTGCCAGCAGCCCAGACAGGGGGCCCAACAATGAGCAGTTCTTC.